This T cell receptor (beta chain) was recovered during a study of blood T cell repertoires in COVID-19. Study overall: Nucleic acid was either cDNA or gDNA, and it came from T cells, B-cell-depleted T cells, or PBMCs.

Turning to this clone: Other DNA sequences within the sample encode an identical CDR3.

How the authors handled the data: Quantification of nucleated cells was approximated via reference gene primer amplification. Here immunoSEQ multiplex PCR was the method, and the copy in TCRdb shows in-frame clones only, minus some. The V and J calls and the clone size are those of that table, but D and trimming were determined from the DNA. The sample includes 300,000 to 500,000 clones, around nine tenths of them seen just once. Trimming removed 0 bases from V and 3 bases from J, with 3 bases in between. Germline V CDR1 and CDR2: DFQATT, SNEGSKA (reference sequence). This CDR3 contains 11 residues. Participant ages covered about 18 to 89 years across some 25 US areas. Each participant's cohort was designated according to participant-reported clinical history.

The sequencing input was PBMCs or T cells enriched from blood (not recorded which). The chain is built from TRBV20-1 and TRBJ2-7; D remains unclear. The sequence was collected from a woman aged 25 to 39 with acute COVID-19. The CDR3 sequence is CSARDSYEQYF. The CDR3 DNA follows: TGCAGTGCTAGAGACAGCTACGAGCAGTACTTC.